This T cell receptor beta chain was recorded in a study of T cell repertoires in cytomegalovirus infection. Study details: As its CMV epitopes, the study selected recently identified HLA-C-restricted and well-studied HLA-B-restricted targets. Matching HLA type, along with CMV infection, was indicated by public TCR beta signatures. Study-level results: The ex vivo response was dominated by HLA-C-restricted CMV-specific TCR beta clonotypes. Cumulative frequency (of public TCR beta family members) identified carriers of CMV plus the relevant HLA.

This CDR3 has 17 residues. The germline CDR1 and CDR2 sequences are LGHNA and YNFKEQ. TCRdb analysed the reads with MiXCR anew, one entry per CDR3 protein. This sample has approximately 770,000 distinct CDR3 sequences, with about 29% found just once. For this clonotype: Its target is unknown. A read error may account for a junction end that differs from germline.

V and J are TRBV4-2 and TRBJ1-2; D perhaps matches TRBD1 (6 bases). This clonotype originated in a human donor in good health (CMV status not recorded). Some clones in this sample may be carry-over from other donors' samples. The sequenced sample was cultured CD8+ T cells from PBMCs, obtained from culture after CMV antigen stimulation. DNA of the CDR3: TGTGCCAGCAGCCAAGAGCCTGGGGGGCCACAGAACTATGGCTGCACCTTC. This encodes CASSQEPGGPQNYGCTF.